A selection of T cell receptor beta chains follows, all from one sample in a study of T-cell reconstitution after alpha-beta-depleted transplantation in children. TCRdb ran MiXCR on the PCR reads and lists one entry per CDR3 protein. There are almost 500,000 distinct CDR3 sequences in the sample; roughly 10% occur only once, and 2% to 2.5% lies in the top ten. Specimen: PBMCs, collected before TCRalphabeta/CD19-depleted stem cell transplant. The receptors derive from a child aged 2 to 15 with inherited bone marrow failure, due to receive a stem cell transplant. Each CDR3 is given without its conserved first and last residue. Expanded clones are given a class, and other clones once, few, many or no size at all.

clone size	V gene	CDR3 protein
many	TRBV7-2	ASSSNDRGGQETQY
many	TRBV6-2/TRBV6-3	ASSYTGGRDIQY
many	TRBV27	ASSQQGNSPLH
many	TRBV29-1	SVADRNRETQY
many	TRBV25-1	ASSAGTSGRSSYNEQF
many	TRBV10-3	AIGSGLGDTGELF
many	TRBV10-3	ATRAVQETQY
-	TRBV11-2	ASSLGVTRGQETQY
many	TRBV4-1	ASSQARPNYNEQF
-	TRBV5-5	ASSIVRPGLAGHEQF
many	TRBV7-8	ASSQRLAGEEN